This T cell receptor beta chain was captured by sequencing in a study of CD8+CD57+ T cells in acquired aplastic anemia. Both TCR beta VDJ combination and CDR3 sequence profiling were carried out. Genomic DNA was the template for this profiling. TCRdb passed the reads through MiXCR, listing each CDR3 protein once. Of under 350,000 distinct CDR3 sequences listed, approximately 57% are singletons. Findings of the study overall: A significant difference in CD8+ Simpson's diversity between patients and controls was not found.

Details on this clonotype: Its antigen is as yet unknown.

Flow cytometry had shown expanded CD8+CD57+ cells in the patients chosen for sequencing. Germline CDR1 and CDR2: MGHDK and SYGVNS. Trimming stripped 5 bases from V and 4 bases from J, with 15 bases between. The CDR3 runs 16 residues. The specimen sequenced was sorted CD4+, CD8+, or CD8+CD57+ T cells (not recorded which) from PBMCs. This sequence was found in a human donor with aplastic anemia. The genes are TRBV25-1 and TRBJ1-6; possible D gene TRBD1, 5 bases. CDR3 sequence reads: CASSRQGGMYNSPLHF. The CDR3 nucleotides are TGTGCCAGCAGTCGGCAGGGAGGGATGTATAATTCACCCCTCCACTTT.